This TCR beta chain came from a study of T cell repertoires in cytomegalovirus infection. Turning to the study itself: Indications of both CMV infection and matching HLA type were provided by public TCR beta signatures. Study observations and caveats: Adding up the frequency of public TCR beta families identified people who carried CMV plus the relevant HLA.

TCRdb independently ran MiXCR on the reads; one entry per CDR3 protein. The sample yields around 550,000 distinct CDR3 sequences, less than 30% seen once. In its sample, this clonotype was seen a few times. Its antigen is unknown. Sequences were obtained from PBMCs. This receptor was identified in a human donor in good health (CMV status not recorded). Some clones in this sample may be carry-over from other donors' samples.

The CDR3 region has the DNA TGTGCCAGCAGCGAGCCATTGGCCGCTTTCTTT. Its protein is CASSEPLAAFF. The V call is TRBV7-9, the J call TRBJ1-1; D uncertain. Germline values: CDR1 SEHNR, CDR2 FQNEAQ (reference sequence). Trimming left V 5 bases short and J 11 bases short, with 12 bases between. There are 11 residues in the CDR3.